This TCR beta chain came from a study of blood T cell repertoires in COVID-19. Study summary: Sites across the United States, Italy and Spain contributed samples from acute and convalescent COVID-19.

This CDR3 is built from 14 residues. Germline values: CDR1 LNHDA, CDR2 SQIVND (reference sequence). V dropped 5 bases and J dropped 7 bases, with 17 bases sitting between them. In the study's own analysis: It was from reference gene primer amplification that nucleated cell counts were estimated. Produced via immunoSEQ multiplex PCR; TCRdb's table is partial and in-frame only. From that table come the V and J calls and clone size; the DNA was used to work out D and trimming. The data show roughly 190,000 clones, 84% seen once. The specimen sequenced was peripheral blood. The source is a human donor in a cohort sampled during active COVID-19. The gene calls are TRBV19 and TRBJ2-5; D perhaps matches TRBD2 (5 bases). Written as DNA, the CDR3 is TGTGCCAGTAGTTTTTCCCGGGGAGAGGGGACCCAGTACTTC. It codes for CASSFSRGEGTQYF.